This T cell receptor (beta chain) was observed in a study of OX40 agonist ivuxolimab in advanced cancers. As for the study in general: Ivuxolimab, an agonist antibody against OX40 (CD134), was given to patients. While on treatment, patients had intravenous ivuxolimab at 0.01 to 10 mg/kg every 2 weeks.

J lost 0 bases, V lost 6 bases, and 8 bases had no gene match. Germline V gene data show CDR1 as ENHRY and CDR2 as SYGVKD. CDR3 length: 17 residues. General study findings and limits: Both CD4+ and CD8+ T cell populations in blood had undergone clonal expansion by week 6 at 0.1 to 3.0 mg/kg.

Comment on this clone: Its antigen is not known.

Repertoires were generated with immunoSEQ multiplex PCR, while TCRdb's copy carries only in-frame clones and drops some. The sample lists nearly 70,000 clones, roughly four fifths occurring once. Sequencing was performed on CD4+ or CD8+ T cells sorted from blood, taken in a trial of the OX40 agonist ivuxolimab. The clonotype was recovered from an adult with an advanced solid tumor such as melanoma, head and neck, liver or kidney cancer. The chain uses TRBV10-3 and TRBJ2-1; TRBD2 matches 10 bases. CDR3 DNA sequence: TGTGCCATCAGGGCTAGCGGGGGCACCAGCTCCTACAATGAGCAGTTCTTC. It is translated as CAIRASGGTSSYNEQFF.